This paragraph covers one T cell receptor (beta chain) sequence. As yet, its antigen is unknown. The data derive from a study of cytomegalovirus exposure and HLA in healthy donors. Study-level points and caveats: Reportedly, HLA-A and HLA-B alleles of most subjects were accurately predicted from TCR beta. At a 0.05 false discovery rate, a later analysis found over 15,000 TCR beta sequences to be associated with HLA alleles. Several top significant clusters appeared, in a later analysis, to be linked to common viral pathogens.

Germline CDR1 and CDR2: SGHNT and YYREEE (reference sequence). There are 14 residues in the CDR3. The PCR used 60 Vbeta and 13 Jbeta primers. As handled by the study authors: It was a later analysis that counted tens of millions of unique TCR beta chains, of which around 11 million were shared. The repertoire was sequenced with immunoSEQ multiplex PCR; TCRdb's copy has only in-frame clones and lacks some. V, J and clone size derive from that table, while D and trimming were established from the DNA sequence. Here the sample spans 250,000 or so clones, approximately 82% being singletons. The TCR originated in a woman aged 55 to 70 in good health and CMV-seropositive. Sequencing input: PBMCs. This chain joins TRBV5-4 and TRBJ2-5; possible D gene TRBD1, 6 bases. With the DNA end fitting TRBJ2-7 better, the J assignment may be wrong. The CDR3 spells CASTSPGHPYEQYF. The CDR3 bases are TGTGCCAGCACTTCTCCGGGACATCCCTACGAGCAGTACTTC.